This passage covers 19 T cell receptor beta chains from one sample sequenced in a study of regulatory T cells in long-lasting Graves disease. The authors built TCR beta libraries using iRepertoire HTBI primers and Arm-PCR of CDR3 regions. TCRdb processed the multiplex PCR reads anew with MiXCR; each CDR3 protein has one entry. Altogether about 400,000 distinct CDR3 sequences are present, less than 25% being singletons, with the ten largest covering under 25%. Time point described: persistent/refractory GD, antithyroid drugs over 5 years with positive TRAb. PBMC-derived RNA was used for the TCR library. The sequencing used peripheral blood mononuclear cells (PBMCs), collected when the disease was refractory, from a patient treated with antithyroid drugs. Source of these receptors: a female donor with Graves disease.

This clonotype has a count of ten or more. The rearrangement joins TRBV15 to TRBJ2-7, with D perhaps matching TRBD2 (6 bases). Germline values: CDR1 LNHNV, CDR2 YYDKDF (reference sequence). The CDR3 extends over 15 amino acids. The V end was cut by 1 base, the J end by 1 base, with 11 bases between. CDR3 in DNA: TGTGCCACCAGCAGAGCCACGGGAGAGTCCTACGAGCAGTACTTC. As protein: CATSRATGESYEQYF.

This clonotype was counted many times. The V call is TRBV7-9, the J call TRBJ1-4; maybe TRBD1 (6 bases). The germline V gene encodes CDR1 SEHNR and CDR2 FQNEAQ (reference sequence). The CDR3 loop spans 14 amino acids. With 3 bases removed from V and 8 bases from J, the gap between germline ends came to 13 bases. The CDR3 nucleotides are TGTGCCAGCAGCTTGACAGGTTTTGAGGAAAAACTGTTTTTT. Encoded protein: CASSLTGFEEKLFF.

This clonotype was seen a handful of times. This chain's CDR3 is CASSLGPSFDYGYTF. The CDR3 bases are TGCGCCAGCAGCTTGGGACCGAGTTTCGACTATGGCTACACCTTC. This rearrangement joins TRBV5-1 to TRBJ1-2; D remains unclear. Trimming stripped 0 bases from V and 3 bases from J, with 12 bases between. This CDR3 contains 15 residues. CDR1 and CDR2 from the germline V gene are SGHRS and YFSETQ.

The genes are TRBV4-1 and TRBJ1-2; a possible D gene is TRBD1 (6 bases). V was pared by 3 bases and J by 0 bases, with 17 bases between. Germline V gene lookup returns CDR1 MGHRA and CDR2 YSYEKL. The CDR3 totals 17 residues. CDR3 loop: CASSHIGQNPTNYGYTF. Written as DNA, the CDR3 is TGCGCCAGCAGCCATATCGGACAGAACCCAACTAACTATGGCTACACCTTC.

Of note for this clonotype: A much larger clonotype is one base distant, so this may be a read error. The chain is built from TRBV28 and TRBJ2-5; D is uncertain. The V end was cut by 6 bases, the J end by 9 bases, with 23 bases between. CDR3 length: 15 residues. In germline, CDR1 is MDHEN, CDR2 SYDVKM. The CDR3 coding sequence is TGTGCCAGCAGCCTAGAGAGTGCAAGGTTCGTGGCCCAGTACTTC. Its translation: CASSLESARFVAQYF.

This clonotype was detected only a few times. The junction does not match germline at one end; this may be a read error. The CDR3 here is CASSLLWRGRGHYNEKLFF. The DNA of the CDR3 is TGTGCTAGCAGCTTATTATGGCGAGGCAGGGGGCATTATAATGAAAAACTGTTTTTT. The chain is built from TRBV7-7 and TRBJ1-4; 8 nucleotides agree with TRBD1. The CDR3 has 19 amino acids. Germline V gives CDR1 SSHAT, CDR2 FNYEAQ (reference sequence).

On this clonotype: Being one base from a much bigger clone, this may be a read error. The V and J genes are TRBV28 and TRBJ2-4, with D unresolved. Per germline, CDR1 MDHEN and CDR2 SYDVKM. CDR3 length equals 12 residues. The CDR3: CASRSDKNIPYF. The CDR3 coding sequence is TGTGCCAGCAGATCTGACAAAAACATTCCGTACTTC.

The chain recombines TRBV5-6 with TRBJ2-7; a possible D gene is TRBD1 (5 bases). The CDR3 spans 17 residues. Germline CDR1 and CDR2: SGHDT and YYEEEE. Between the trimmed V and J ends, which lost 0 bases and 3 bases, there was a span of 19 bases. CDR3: CASSLGSSRGRFYEQYF. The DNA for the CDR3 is TGTGCCAGCAGCTTGGGGAGCTCTAGGGGAAGATTCTACGAGCAGTACTTC.

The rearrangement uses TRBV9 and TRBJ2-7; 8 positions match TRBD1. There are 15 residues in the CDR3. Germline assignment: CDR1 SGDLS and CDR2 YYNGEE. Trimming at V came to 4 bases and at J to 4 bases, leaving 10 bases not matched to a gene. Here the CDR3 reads CASSYGQGPLYEQYF. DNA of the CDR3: TGTGCCAGCAGCTACGGACAGGGACCACTATACGAGCAGTACTTC.

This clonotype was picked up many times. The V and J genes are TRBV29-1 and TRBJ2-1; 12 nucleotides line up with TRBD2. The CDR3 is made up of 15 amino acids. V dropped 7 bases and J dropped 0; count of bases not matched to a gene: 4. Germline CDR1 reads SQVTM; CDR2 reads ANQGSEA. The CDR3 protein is CSGTTSGSSYNEQFF. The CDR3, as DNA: TGCAGCGGTACGACTAGCGGGAGCTCCTACAATGAGCAGTTCTTC.

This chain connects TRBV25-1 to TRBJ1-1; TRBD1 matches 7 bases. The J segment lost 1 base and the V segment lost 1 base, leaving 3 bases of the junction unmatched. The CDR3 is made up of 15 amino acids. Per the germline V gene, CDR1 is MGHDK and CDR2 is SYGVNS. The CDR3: CASSESGTANTEAFF. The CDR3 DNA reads TGTGCCAGCAGTGAATCCGGGACAGCGAACACTGAAGCTTTCTTT.

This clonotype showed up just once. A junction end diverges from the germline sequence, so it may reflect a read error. DNA of the CDR3: TGTGTCAGCAGGCTTTCTGGCGGGAGCCCCTACGAGCAGTACTTC. This encodes CVSRLSGGSPYEQYF. The chain employs TRBV5-6 and TRBJ2-7, with TRBD2 identical over 7 bases. The CDR3 contains 15 residues. From germline, CDR1 is SGHDT and CDR2 YYEEEE.

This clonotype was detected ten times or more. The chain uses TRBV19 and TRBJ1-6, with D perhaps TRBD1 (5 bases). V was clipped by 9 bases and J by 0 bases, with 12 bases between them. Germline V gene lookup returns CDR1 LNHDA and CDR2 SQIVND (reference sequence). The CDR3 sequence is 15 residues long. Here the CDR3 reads CASRTSSSYNSPLHF. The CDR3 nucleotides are TGTGCCAGCAGGACATCGAGCTCCTATAATTCACCCCTCCACTTT.

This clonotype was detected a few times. The CDR3 spells CSARDSGGGGVYEQYF. The CDR3 nucleotides are TGCAGTGCTAGAGATTCTGGGGGAGGGGGAGTGTACGAGCAGTACTTC. J is TRBJ2-7 and V is TRBV20-1, with TRBD2 as a possible D gene (7 bases). Trimming removed 0 bases from V and 4 bases from J, with 19 bases in between. Germline V gives CDR1 DFQATT, CDR2 SNEGSKA (reference sequence). This CDR3 contains 16 residues.

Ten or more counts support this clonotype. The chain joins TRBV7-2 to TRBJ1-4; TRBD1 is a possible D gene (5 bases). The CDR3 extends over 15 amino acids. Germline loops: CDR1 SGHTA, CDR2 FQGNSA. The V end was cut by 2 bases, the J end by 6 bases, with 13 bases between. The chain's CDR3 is CASSLSVGDDEKLFF. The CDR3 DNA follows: TGTGCCAGCAGCTTATCTGTAGGGGACGATGAAAAACTGTTTTTT. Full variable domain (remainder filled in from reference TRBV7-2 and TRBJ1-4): GAGVSQSPSNKVTEKGKDVELRCDPISGHTALYWYRQSLGQGLEFLIYFQGNSAPDKSGLPSDRFSAERTGGSVSTLTIQRTQQEDSAVYLCASSLSVGDDEKLFFGSGTQLSVL.

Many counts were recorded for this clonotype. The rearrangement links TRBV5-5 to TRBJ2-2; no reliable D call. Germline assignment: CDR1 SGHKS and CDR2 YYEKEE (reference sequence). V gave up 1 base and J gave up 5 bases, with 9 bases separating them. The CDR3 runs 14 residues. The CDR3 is CASSLNSLTGELFF. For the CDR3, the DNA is TGTGCCAGCAGCTTGAATTCATTGACCGGGGAGCTGTTTTTT.

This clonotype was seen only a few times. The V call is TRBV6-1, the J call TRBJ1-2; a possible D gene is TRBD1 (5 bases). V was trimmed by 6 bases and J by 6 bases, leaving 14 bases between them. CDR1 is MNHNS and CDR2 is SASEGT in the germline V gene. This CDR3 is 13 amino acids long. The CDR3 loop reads CASRDGTPDGYTF. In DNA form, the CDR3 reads TGTGCCAGCAGGGACGGGACTCCTGATGGCTACACCTTC.

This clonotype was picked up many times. In DNA, the CDR3 is TGTGCCAGCAGCTTTGACAGCAGGACTGAAGCTTTCTTT. It translates to CASSFDSRTEAFF. This rearrangement joins TRBV7-6 to TRBJ1-1; TRBD1 is a possible D gene (5 bases). The length of the CDR3 is 13 residues. The V and J ends lost 3 bases and 5 bases respectively, with 10 bases between them. Germline assignment: CDR1 SGHVS and CDR2 FNYEAQ.

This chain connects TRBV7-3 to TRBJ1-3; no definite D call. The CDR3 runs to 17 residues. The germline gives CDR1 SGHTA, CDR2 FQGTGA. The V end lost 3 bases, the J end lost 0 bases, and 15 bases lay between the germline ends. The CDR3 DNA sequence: TGTGCCAGCAGCTTGCGGACTGCCGAGTCCTCTGGAAACACCATATATTTT. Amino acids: CASSLRTAESSGNTIYF. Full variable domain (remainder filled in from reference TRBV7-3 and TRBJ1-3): GAGVSQTPSNKVTEKGKYVELRCDPISGHTALYWYRQSLGQGPEFLIYFQGTGAADDSGLPNDRFFAVRPEGSVSTLKIQRTERGDSAVYLCASSLRTAESSGNTIYFGEGSWLTVV.